The clone carrying this TCR beta chain appeared a few times. The data derive from a study of blood T cell repertoires in COVID-19. Study background: Nucleic acid was either cDNA or gDNA, and it came from T cells, B-cell-depleted T cells, or PBMCs.

The participants were between about 18 and 90 years old and came from under 25 US areas. Donors in Cohort 3 who had recovered were those with two negative PCRs, healthcare professional clearance, or resolution of their symptoms. The germline gives CDR1 PRHDT, CDR2 FYEKMQ (reference sequence). V was clipped by 3 bases and J by 3 bases, with 9 bases between them. This CDR3 has 14 amino acids. How the authors handled the data: Reference gene primers were amplified, and this amplification served to estimate nucleated cell counts. Here immunoSEQ multiplex PCR was the method, and the copy in TCRdb shows in-frame clones only, minus some. For V, J and clone size, that table is used; D and trimming come from the DNA. The sample lists fewer than 500,000 clones; approximately 87% were seen once.

The origin of this receptor is a young man who had recovered from COVID-19. The chain is built from TRBV13 and TRBJ1-5; TRBD1 is a possible D gene (5 bases). The sequencing sample was made of PBMCs or T cells enriched from blood (not recorded which). CDR3 sequence reads: CASSFQGNNQPQHF. Here the CDR3 DNA reads TGTGCCAGCAGCTTCCAGGGCAACAATCAGCCCCAGCATTTT.